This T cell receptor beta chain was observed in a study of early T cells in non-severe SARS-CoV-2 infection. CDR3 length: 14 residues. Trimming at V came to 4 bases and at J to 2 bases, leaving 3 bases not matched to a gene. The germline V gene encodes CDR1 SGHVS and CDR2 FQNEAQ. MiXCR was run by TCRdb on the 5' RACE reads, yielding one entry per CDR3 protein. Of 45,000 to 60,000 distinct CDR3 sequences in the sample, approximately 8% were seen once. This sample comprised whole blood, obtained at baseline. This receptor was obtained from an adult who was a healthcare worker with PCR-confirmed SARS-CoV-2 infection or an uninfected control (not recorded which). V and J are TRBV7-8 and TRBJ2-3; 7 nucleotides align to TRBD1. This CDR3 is CASSSGTATDTQYF. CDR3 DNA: TGTGCCAGCAGCTCGGGGACAGCCACAGATACGCAGTATTTT.